The 9 T cell receptor beta chains reported below all come from one sample, sequenced in a study of prognosis after radiotherapy for stage I lung cancer. Template was genomic DNA; TCR beta CDR3 amplified in two multiplex PCR rounds. Round-one PCR had primers specific to each TRBV and TRBJ gene. TCRdb used MiXCR to reprocess the multiplex PCR reads, holding one entry per CDR3 protein. The sample holds roughly 11,000 distinct CDR3 sequences, roughly 56% seen once. Sequencing was performed on PBMCs, taken before or after stereotactic body radiation therapy (not recorded which). Receptors were obtained from a donor over 45 with non-small cell lung cancer.

The chain links TRBV5-4 to TRBJ2-5, with D unresolved. Germline CDR1 SGHNT, CDR2 YYREEE (reference sequence). CDR3 length: 16 residues. The V and J ends lost 6 bases and 6 bases respectively, with 24 bases between them. The CDR3: CASIRASVATMKTQYF. CDR3 bases: TGTGCCAGCATCAGAGCCTCAGTGGCAACAATGAAGACCCAGTACTTC. Variable domain in full (rest from reference TRBV5-4 and TRBJ2-5): ETGVTQSPTHLIKTRGQQVTLRCSSQSGHNTVSWYQQALGQGPQFIFQYYREEENGRGNFPPRFSGLQFPNYSSELNVNALELDDSALYLCASIRASVATMKTQYFGPGTRLLVL.

This clonotype is medium-sized (0.01 to 0.1%). The chain joins TRBV19 to TRBJ1-6; 8 nucleotides match TRBD1. V lost 10 bases, J lost 7 bases, and 6 bases stayed unmatched. Germline CDR1 and CDR2: LNHDA and SQIVND (reference sequence). This CDR3 is built from 13 residues. Written as DNA, the CDR3 is TGTGCCACCCAGGGGGCGCGCAATTCACCCCTCCACTTT. Translating it yields CATQGARNSPLHF.

This chain joins TRBV6-5 and TRBJ1-6, with 8 bases identical to TRBD1. V lost 2 bases, J lost 8 bases, and 11 bases stayed unmatched. CDR3 size: 17 residues. Germline V gives CDR1 MNHEY, CDR2 SVGAGI. CDR3 sequence: CASSYGWAGGADSPLHF. Written as DNA, the CDR3 is TGTGCCAGCAGTTACGGATGGGCAGGGGGCGCGGATTCACCCCTCCACTTT.

This clonotype was found many times. Germline and junction disagree at one end, which may indicate a read error. This chain uses TRBV29-1 with TRBJ1-1; TRBD1 is a possible D gene (6 bases). The CDR3 is 12 amino acids. The germline CDR1 and CDR2 sequences are SQVTM and ANQGSEA. CDR3 loop: CSVAGANTEALF. CDR3 bases: TGCAGCGTAGCAGGGGCGAACACTGAAGCTCTCTTT.

This clonotype was counted many times. A clone one base away is much larger, so this may be a read error. The chain joins TRBV30 to TRBJ2-1, with 7 positions matching TRBD1. Germline assignment: CDR1 GTSNPN and CDR2 SVGIG (reference sequence). This CDR3 is 12 amino acids long. CDR3 DNA: TGTGCCTGGAGTACAGGGGACGTCGAGCAGCTCTTC. Translation gives CAWSTGDVEQLF.

The V gene is TRBV6-2 or TRBV6-3, the J gene TRBJ1-6; 7 bases fit TRBD1. Germline trimming cut 0 bases from V and 9 bases from J; bases unmatched to any gene: 14. Per the germline V gene, CDR1 is MNHEY and CDR2 is SVGEGT. CDR3 size: 18 residues. CDR3 nucleotides: TGTGCCAGCAGTTACTCGGTTTTAAGACAGGGATGGGGTTCACCCCTCCACTTT. The encoded protein is CASSYSVLRQGWGSPLHF.

This clonotype was detected a few times. The J gene is TRBJ1-4, the V gene TRBV2; 11 nucleotides match TRBD1. The CDR3 is made up of 14 amino acids. The ends lost 9 bases at V and 8 bases at J; junction bases unmatched: 8. Germline CDR1 is SNHLY and CDR2 is FYNNEI. CDR3 sequence reads: CASDRDRGGEKLFF. For the CDR3, the DNA is TGTGCCAGTGACCGGGACAGGGGGGGCGAAAAACTGTTTTTT.

The CDR3 region has the DNA TGTGCCAGCAGTACCAACTTAGGGGGGGAAGGGTACGAGCAGTACTTC. Its translation: CASSTNLGGEGYEQYF. The rearrangement joins TRBV6-1 to TRBJ2-7, with D perhaps TRBD2 (7 bases). Germline CDR1 reads MNHNS; CDR2 reads SASEGT. The CDR3 runs 16 residues. V lost 5 bases and J 4 bases, leaving 21 bases between the germline ends.

In the case of this clonotype: This is likely a read error, given that the CDR3 carries no conserved phenylalanine or tryptophan at its end. This chain uses TRBV11-2 with TRBJ2-7; TRBD1 matches at 9 bases. The CDR3 extends over 16 amino acids. Germline V gene lookup returns CDR1 SGHAT and CDR2 FQNNGV. This CDR3 reads CARSLRGDRGAYEQYS. The CDR3 DNA sequence: TGTGCCAGAAGCTTAAGGGGAGACAGGGGGGCCTACGAGCAGTACTCC.